This T cell receptor beta chain comes out of a study of cytomegalovirus exposure and HLA in healthy donors. General study results and limits: Among TCR beta chains of equal frequency, HLA-associated ones were more clonally expanded in a later analysis.

PCR was performed using 60 Vbeta and 13 Jbeta primers. Assay used: immunoSEQ multiplex PCR; TCRdb lists only in-frame clones, some missing. This sample has about 160,000 clones, with about 85% found just once. The ends were cut back, 2 bases at V and 7 bases at J, with 11 bases in the middle. Germline V gene lookup returns CDR1 GTSNPN and CDR2 SVGIG (reference sequence). The CDR3 has 12 residues. To note about this clone: Its antigen is not identified.

The sample taken for sequencing was PBMCs. This chain links TRBV30 with TRBJ1-1; D gene ambiguous. This receptor was identified in a man younger than 35 in good health and CMV-seropositive. The CDR3 nucleotides are TGTGCCTGGAGTCCCGCAGGCCATGAAGCTTTCTTT. This codes for CAWSPAGHEAFF.